These T cell receptor beta chains were read from a single sample in a study of control samples from healthy donors and cancer patients. Sequencing was performed with immunoSEQ multiplex PCR; in TCRdb, only in-frame clones are kept and a portion is missing. This table holds some 410,000 clones, approximately 90% found once. Sequences were obtained from PBMCs. Source of these receptors: a middle-aged man with head and neck cancer. CDR3s include the opening cysteine and the closing phenylalanine or tryptophan. D genes are given only for firm matches. Some rows have no size entry. The others give once, few or many, or a class for an expanded clone.

>TRBV18|-|-|TRBJ2-5
CASSTSTPSQETQYF
TGTGCCAGCTCGACCTCGACGCCCTCCCAAGAGACCCAGTACTTC
>TRBV25-1|-|-|TRBJ1-1
CASSELSQAFF
TGTGCCAGCAGTGAATTAAGTCAAGCTTTCTTT
>TRBV15|-|-|TRBJ1-2
CATSRDIGQAGYGYTF
TGTGCCACCAGCAGAGATATCGGGCAGGCGGGTTATGGCTACACCTTC
>TRBV29-1|TRBD1|-|TRBJ2-5
CSSDREEGQETQYF
TGCAGCTCCGACAGGGAAGAGGGTCAAGAGACCCAGTACTTC
>TRBV21-1|-|-|TRBJ1-3
CASFAAQGAFGNTIYF
TGTGCCAGCTTTGCCGCACAGGGGGCGTTTGGAAACACCATATATTTT
>TRBV7-3|-|-|TRBJ2-2
CASSRGRANTGELFF
TGTGCCAGCAGCCGGGGGCGGGCGAACACCGGGGAGCTGTTTTTT
>TRBV27|-|-|TRBJ1-1
CASHPGSGTEAFF
TGTGCCAGCCACCCAGGGTCTGGCACTGAAGCTTTCTTT
>TRBV11-2|TRBD1|-|TRBJ1-4
CASSGGTGTFNRNEKLFF
TGTGCCAGCAGCGGAGGGACAGGCACCTTTAATAGGAATGAAAAACTGTTTTTT
>TRBV4-3|-|-|TRBJ1-2
CASSQDGAVANYGYTF
TGCGCCAGCAGCCAAGATGGCGCGGTCGCTAACTATGGCTACACCTTC
>TRBV5-1|-|few|TRBJ2-5
CASSLEGQQETQYF
TGCGCCAGCAGCTTGGAAGGGCAACAAGAGACCCAGTACTTC
>TRBV4-1|TRBD2|few|TRBJ2-1
CASSRITSGSRGEQFF
TGCGCCAGCAGCCGCATAACTAGCGGGAGCCGAGGGGAGCAGTTCTTC
>TRBV28|-|-|TRBJ1-3
CATGGNTIYF
TGTGCCACGGGCGGAAACACCATATATTTT
>TRBV30|TRBD1|-|TRBJ1-1
CAWRLGGLNTEAFF
TGTGCCTGGAGGCTAGGGGGCCTGAACACTGAAGCTTTCTTT
>TRBV11-2|-|-|TRBJ2-5
CASSLRGTQETQYF
TGTGCCAGCAGCTTAAGGGGGACCCAAGAGACCCAGTACTTC
>TRBV6-1|-|-|TRBJ1-4
CASSEVLGGSNEKLFF
TGTGCCAGCAGTGAAGTCCTGGGGGGGTCTAATGAAAAACTGTTTTTT
>TRBV27|-|-|TRBJ2-2
CASSLGVSHTGELFF
TGTGCCAGCAGTTTAGGGGTATCGCACACCGGGGAGCTGTTTTTT
>TRBV5-1|-|-|TRBJ2-3
CASRQGSTDTQYF
TGCGCCAGCAGGCAGGGTAGCACAGATACGCAGTATTTT
>TRBV3-1/TRBV3-2|TRBD1|-|TRBJ1-4
CASSQDFPGGLKNEKLFF
TGTGCCAGCAGCCAAGATTTTCCAGGGGGTTTGAAAAATGAAAAACTGTTTTTT
>TRBV6-5|-|-|TRBJ1-4
CASRPTGVNEKLFF
TGTGCCAGCAGACCAACAGGAGTTAATGAAAAACTGTTTTTT
>TRBV7-3|-|-|TRBJ2-7
CASSPAVDSREQYF
TGTGCCAGCAGCCCAGCTGTAGACAGTCGCGAGCAGTACTTC
>TRBV5-4|TRBD1|-|TRBJ2-6
CASSLVQGGANVLTF
TGTGCCAGCAGCTTGGTACAGGGGGGGGCCAACGTCCTGACTTTC
>TRBV5-4|TRBD2|-|TRBJ2-7
CASSLGGGTEEQYF
TGTGCCAGCAGCTTGGGGGGGGGTACGGAAGAGCAGTACTTC
>TRBV20-1|-|-|TRBJ1-1
CSASLVNTEAFF
TGCAGTGCTAGTCTGGTGAACACTGAAGCTTTCTTT
>TRBV6-6|-|-|TRBJ1-1
CASSSPGSNSQAFF
TGTGCCAGCAGTTCGCCGGGAAGCAATTCGCAAGCTTTCTTT
>TRBV19|TRBD1|-|TRBJ2-1
CASTAGQGRLKVYNEQFF
TGTGCCAGTACCGCGGGACAGGGGCGATTAAAGGTCTACAATGAGCAGTTCTTC
>TRBV3-1/TRBV3-2|-|-|TRBJ1-6
CASSQGGSRSSYNSPLHF
TGTGCCAGCAGCCAAGGTGGGAGTAGGAGCTCCTATAATTCACCCCTCCACTTT
>TRBV29-1|-|once|TRBJ2-3
CSAAEVGGDTQYF
TGCAGCGCCGCGGAGGTGGGGGGAGATACGCAGTATTTT
>TRBV5-1|-|-|TRBJ1-2
CASSMTVASYYGYTF
TGCGCCAGCAGCATGACAGTCGCCTCCTATTATGGCTACACCTTC
>TRBV5-1|-|-|TRBJ2-6
CASRNGGITSGANVLTF
TGCGCCAGCAGAAATGGGGGGATCACCTCTGGGGCCAACGTCCTGACTTTC
>TRBV4-3|TRBD1|-|TRBJ1-6
CASSQRLDRGPPLHF
TGCGCCAGCAGCCAGCGCTTGGACAGGGGGCCACCCCTCCACTTT
>TRBV7-2|-|-|TRBJ2-3
CASSTTAFSSAF
TGTGCCAGCAGCACGACAGCTTTCTCCTCGGCCTTT
>TRBV10-3|-|-|TRBJ1-5
CAISEVVSNQPQHF
TGTGCCATCAGTGAGGTAGTTAGCAATCAGCCCCAGCATTTT
>TRBV7-3|-|-|TRBJ2-3
CASSPQGGTNTQYF
TGTGCCAGCAGCCCCCAGGGCGGGACAAATACGCAGTATTTT
>TRBV11-1|-|-|TRBJ2-2
CASSPWAPGELFF
TGTGCCAGCAGCCCATGGGCCCCCGGGGAGCTGTTTTTT
>TRBV27|-|once|TRBJ2-1
CASSLEDSLYNEQFF
TGTGCCAGCAGTCTTGAGGACAGCCTTTACAATGAGCAGTTCTTC
>TRBV7-2|-|-|TRBJ2-1
CASALAGRYNEQFF
TGTGCCAGCGCCCTGGCGGGGAGATACAATGAGCAGTTCTTC
>TRBV6-2/TRBV6-3|-|once|TRBJ1-2
CASSNGGADGYTF
TGTGCCAGCAGCAACGGGGGGGCCGATGGCTACACCTTC
>TRBV11-2|-|-|TRBJ2-7
CASTQRGEFYEQYF
TGTGCCAGCACCCAGAGGGGAGAGTTCTACGAGCAGTACTTC
>TRBV5-1|-|once|TRBJ2-7
CASSLGGLGPAYEQYF
TGCGCCAGCAGCTTGGGCGGTCTGGGGCCAGCCTACGAGCAGTACTTC
>TRBV5-4|TRBD1|-|TRBJ1-6
CALSRRGQSNSPLHF
TGTGCCCTCTCTCGTAGGGGACAGTCAAATTCACCCCTCCACTTT
>TRBV5-6|-|-|TRBJ1-5
CASSFGRGPRQHF
TGTGCCAGCAGCTTCGGTCGAGGGCCTAGGCAGCATTTT
>TRBV5-1|TRBD1|-|TRBJ1-2
CASSEGQGLYGYTF
TGCGCCAGCAGCGAGGGACAGGGGCTCTATGGCTACACCTTC
>TRBV5-1|-|-|TRBJ2-7
CASSQDPGEVEQYF
TGCGCCAGCAGCCAGGACCCCGGTGAGGTCGAGCAGTACTTC
>TRBV19|-|-|TRBJ1-4
CASSIGDGLAANEKLFF
TGTGCCAGTAGTATAGGTGACGGTCTTGCGGCTAATGAAAAACTGTTTTTT
>TRBV14|-|-|TRBJ2-4
CASSPTSAKNIQYF
TGTGCCAGCAGCCCGACAAGCGCCAAAAACATTCAGTACTTC
>TRBV24-1|TRBD1|-|TRBJ1-1
CATSDAGTVDVAFF
TGTGCCACCAGTGATGCAGGGACAGTGGACGTAGCTTTCTTT
>TRBV4-1|-|-|TRBJ2-5
CASSHVRGETQYF
TGCGCCAGCAGCCACGTTAGGGGAGAGACCCAGTACTTC
>TRBV11-2|-|-|TRBJ1-5
CASSLGPVAGNQPQHF
TGTGCCAGCAGCCTAGGTCCGGTAGCTGGCAATCAGCCCCAGCATTTT
>TRBV20-1|-|-|TRBJ2-7
CSASLLREQYF
TGCAGTGCTAGTCTACTCCGCGAGCAGTACTTC
>TRBV7-9|TRBD2|-|TRBJ2-5
CASSLLAGEETQYF
TGTGCCAGCAGCTTGCTAGCGGGAGAAGAGACCCAGTACTTC
>TRBV27|TRBD1|few|TRBJ1-1
CASSRDRELTEAFF
TGTGCCAGCAGCCGGGACAGGGAACTTACTGAAGCTTTCTTT
>TRBV3-1/TRBV3-2|TRBD1|-|TRBJ2-1
CASSPLGTDNEQFF
TGTGCCAGCAGCCCCCTCGGGACAGACAATGAGCAGTTCTTC